The T cell receptor beta chain described here comes from a study of technical replicates of blood from a few donors. CDR3 length equals 19 residues. The germline gives CDR1 LNHNV, CDR2 YYDKDF (reference sequence). V shed 2 bases, J shed 6 bases, and the junction held 16 bases outside the gene matches. Data came from immunoSEQ multiplex PCR; TCRdb stores just in-frame clones and leaves some out. Counted here are under 70,000 clones, 80% to 95% occurring once; the ten biggest clones make up 4.7%. The V and J genes are TRBV15 and TRBJ1-4; the match to TRBD1 covers 9 bases. This TCR was sampled from a human donor in good health. Some clones in this sample may be carry-over from other donors' samples. Sequenced sample: PBMCs. CDR3 sequence (DNA): TGTGCCACCAGCAGAACCTCGGGACAGGGATTCGGGGGTTATGAAAAACTGTTTTTT. Its protein product is CATSRTSGQGFGGYEKLFF.